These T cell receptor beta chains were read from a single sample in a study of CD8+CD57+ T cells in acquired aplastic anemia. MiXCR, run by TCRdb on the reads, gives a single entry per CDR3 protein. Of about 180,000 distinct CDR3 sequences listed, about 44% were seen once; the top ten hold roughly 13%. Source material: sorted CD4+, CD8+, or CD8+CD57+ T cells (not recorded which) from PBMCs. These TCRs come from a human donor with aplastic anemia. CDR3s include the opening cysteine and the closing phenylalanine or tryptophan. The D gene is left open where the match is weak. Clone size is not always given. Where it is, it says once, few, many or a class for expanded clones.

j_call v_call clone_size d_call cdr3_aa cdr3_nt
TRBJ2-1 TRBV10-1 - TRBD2 CASSPNGLAGYNEQFF TGCGCCAGCAGTCCGAACGGACTAGCGGGATACAATGAGCAGTTCTTC
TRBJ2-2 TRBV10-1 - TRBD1 CASKGQGRHTGELFF TGCGCCAGCAAGGGACAGGGAAGGCACACCGGGGAGCTGTTTTTT
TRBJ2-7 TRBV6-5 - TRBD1 CASSLGQGDSYEQYF TGTGCCAGCAGTTTAGGACAGGGCGACTCCTACGAGCAGTACTTC
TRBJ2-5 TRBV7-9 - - CASSLGVETQYF TGTGCCAGCAGCTTAGGTGTGGAGACCCAGTACTTC
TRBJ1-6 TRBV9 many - CASSVAGNNSPLHF TGTGCCAGCAGCGTAGCAGGGAATAATTCACCCCTCCACTTT
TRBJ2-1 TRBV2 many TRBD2 CASRDPGLARDEQFF TGTGCCAGCAGGGATCCCGGACTAGCGAGGGATGAGCAGTTCTTC
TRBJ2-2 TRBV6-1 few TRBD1 CASRVLDRGLGELFF TGTGCCAGCAGGGTTTTGGACAGGGGGCTTGGGGAGCTGTTTTTT
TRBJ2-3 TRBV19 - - CASSIGGSDTQYF TGTGCCAGTAGTATAGGAGGTTCCGATACGCAGTATTTT
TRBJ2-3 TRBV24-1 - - CATSESQGIVDTQYF TGTGCCACCAGTGAATCGCAGGGGATAGTGGATACGCAGTATTTT
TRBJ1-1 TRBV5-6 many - CASSRAPNTEAFF TGTGCCAGCAGCCGGGCCCCGAACACTGAAGCTTTCTTT
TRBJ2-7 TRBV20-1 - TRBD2 CSARTGLFGEQYF TGCAGTGCTAGAACGGGACTATTCGGCGAGCAGTACTTC
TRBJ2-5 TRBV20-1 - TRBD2 CSSGGGKETQYF TGCAGTAGCGGGGGGGGCAAAGAGACCCAGTACTTC
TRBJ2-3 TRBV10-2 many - CASSVGTDTQYF TGCGCCAGCAGTGTTGGCACAGATACGCAGTATTTT
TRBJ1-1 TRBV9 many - CASSALPGPDTEAFF TGTGCCAGCAGCGCCCTCCCCGGACCAGACACTGAAGCTTTCTTT
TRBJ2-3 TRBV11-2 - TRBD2 CASSTPGSGRGVDTQYF TGTGCCAGCAGCACCCCCGGTAGCGGGAGAGGAGTAGATACGCAGTATTTT
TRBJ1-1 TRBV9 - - CASSVSPGYGTEAFF TGTGCCAGCAGCGTTAGTCCCGGGTACGGCACTGAAGCTTTCTTT
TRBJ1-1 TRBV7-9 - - CASSLSLGAFF TGTGCCAGCAGCTTGTCCCTGGGAGCTTTCTTT
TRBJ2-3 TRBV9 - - CASSVTKTTSTDTQYF TGTGCCAGCAGCGTAACCAAGACAACTAGCACAGATACGCAGTATTTT
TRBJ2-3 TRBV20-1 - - CSARVAATDTQYF TGCAGTGCTAGAGTGGCAGCCACAGATACGCAGTATTTT
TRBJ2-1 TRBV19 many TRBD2 CASSQPSGGVDEQFF TGTGCCAGTAGTCAGCCCAGCGGGGGGGTAGATGAGCAGTTCTTC
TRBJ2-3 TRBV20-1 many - CSARAGLATMDTQYF TGCAGTGCTAGGGCCGGGCTAGCGACGATGGATACGCAGTATTTT
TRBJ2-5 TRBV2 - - CAVLSGQETQYF TGTGCCGTTCTATCGGGACAAGAGACCCAGTACTTC
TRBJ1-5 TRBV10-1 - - CASSQGHSNQPQHF TGCGCCAGCAGCCAGGGACATAGCAATCAGCCCCAGCATTTT
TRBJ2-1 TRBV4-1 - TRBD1 CASSPGQGNEQFF TGCGCCAGCAGCCCGGGACAGGGGAATGAGCAGTTCTTC
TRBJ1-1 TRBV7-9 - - CASIGLNTEAFF TGTGCCAGCATCGGACTCAACACTGAAGCTTTCTTT
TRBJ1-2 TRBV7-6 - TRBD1 CASSSAGGDGYTF TGTGCCAGCAGCTCTGCAGGGGGCGATGGCTACACCTTC
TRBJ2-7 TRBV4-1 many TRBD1 CASSQAPRQGKFSYEQYF TGCGCCAGCAGCCAAGCACCCCGACAGGGCAAATTTTCCTACGAGCAGTACTTC
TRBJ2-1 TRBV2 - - CASSLGRSNEQFF TGTGCCAGCAGCTTGGGCAGGAGCAATGAGCAGTTCTTC
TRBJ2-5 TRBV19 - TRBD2 CASSRTSGGYSQETQYF TGTGCCAGTAGCCGGACTAGCGGGGGGTATTCCCAAGAGACCCAGTACTTC
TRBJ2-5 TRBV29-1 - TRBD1 CSVETGRDRYQETQYF TGCAGCGTTGAGACGGGTCGGGACAGGTACCAAGAGACCCAGTACTTC
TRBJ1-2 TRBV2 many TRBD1 CASGTGGGSYGYTF TGTGCCAGCGGTACAGGGGGCGGAAGCTATGGCTACACCTTC
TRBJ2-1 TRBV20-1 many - CSARDTRRQGGNYNEQFF TGCAGTGCTAGAGATACCCGTAGGCAGGGGGGTAACTACAATGAGCAGTTCTTC
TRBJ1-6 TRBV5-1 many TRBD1 CASSTTTGSWSPLHF TGCGCCAGCAGCACTACGACAGGGTCGTGGTCACCCCTCCACTTT
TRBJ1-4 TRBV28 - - CASSQVATNEKLFF TGTGCCAGCAGCCAGGTCGCAACTAATGAAAAACTGTTTTTT
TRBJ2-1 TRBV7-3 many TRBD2 CASSLLLAGYNEQFF TGTGCCAGCAGCTTACTGTTAGCGGGCTACAATGAGCAGTTCTTC
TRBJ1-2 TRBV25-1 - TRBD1 CASSETGTGVYGYTF TGTGCCAGCAGTGAGACCGGGACAGGAGTCTATGGCTACACCTTC
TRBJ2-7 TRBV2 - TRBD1 CASSLGTVSYEQYF TGTGCCAGCAGCCTGGGGACAGTCTCCTACGAGCAGTACTTC
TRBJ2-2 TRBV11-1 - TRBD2 CASSPWTSGVNTGELFF TGTGCCAGCAGCCCATGGACTAGCGGGGTTAACACCGGGGAGCTGTTTTTT
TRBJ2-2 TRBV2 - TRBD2 CASRGLAGVGELFF TGTGCCAGCAGGGGACTAGCGGGAGTCGGTGAGCTGTTTTTT
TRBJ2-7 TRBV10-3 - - CAISEAGREQYF TGTGCCATCAGTGAGGCGGGTAGAGAGCAGTACTTC
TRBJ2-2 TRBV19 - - CASSFVSGELFF TGTGCCAGTAGTTTCGTCTCCGGGGAGCTGTTTTTT
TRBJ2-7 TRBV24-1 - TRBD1 CATSGPTGDRMDEQYF TGTGCCACCAGTGGCCCTACAGGGGATAGGATGGACGAGCAGTACTTC
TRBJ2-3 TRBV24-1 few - CATSDPGQQGTQYF TGTGCCACCAGTGATCCCGGACAGCAAGGTACGCAGTATTTT
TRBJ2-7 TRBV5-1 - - CASSAAGPLEEQYF TGCGCCAGCAGCGCAGCGGGCCCCCTAGAAGAGCAGTACTTC
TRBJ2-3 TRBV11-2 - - CASSTEVLGTDTQYF TGTGCCAGCAGCACCGAAGTCTTGGGGACAGATACGCAGTATTTT